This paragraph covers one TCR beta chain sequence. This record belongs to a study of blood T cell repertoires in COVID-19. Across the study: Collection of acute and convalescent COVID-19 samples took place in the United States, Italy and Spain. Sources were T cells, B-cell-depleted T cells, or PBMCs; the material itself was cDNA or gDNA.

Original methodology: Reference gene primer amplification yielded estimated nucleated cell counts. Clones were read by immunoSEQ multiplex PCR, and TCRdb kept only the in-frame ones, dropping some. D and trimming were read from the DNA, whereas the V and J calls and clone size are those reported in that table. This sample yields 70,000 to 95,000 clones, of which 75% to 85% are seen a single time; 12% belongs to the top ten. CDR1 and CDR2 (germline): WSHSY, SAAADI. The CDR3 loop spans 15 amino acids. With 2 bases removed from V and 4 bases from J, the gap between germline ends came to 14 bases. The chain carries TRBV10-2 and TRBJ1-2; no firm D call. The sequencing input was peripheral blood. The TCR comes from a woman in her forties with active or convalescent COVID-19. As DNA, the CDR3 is TGCGCCAGCAGTGAGAATTCGGGGAGACGCTATGGCTACACCTTC. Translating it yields CASSENSGRRYGYTF.